These T cell receptor beta chains were read from a single sample in a study of T cell responses to AZD1222 COVID-19 vaccine. Sequencing was performed with immunoSEQ multiplex PCR; in TCRdb, only in-frame clones are kept and a portion is missing. Here the sample spans 150,000 to 200,000 clones, more than 75% being singletons. The specimen was peripheral blood, collected on day 0 of MenACWY control vaccination. The receptor set was obtained from an adult in good health. Both conserved end residues are part of each CDR3. The D gene is left open where the match is weak. Some rows mark clone size as missing; the rest say once, few, many or name a class of expanded clone.

V gene,D gene,J gene,clone size,CDR3 protein,CDR3 DNA
TRBV25-1,-,TRBJ2-5,-,CASGAETQYF,TGTGCCAGTGGAGCCGAGACCCAGTACTTC
TRBV14,TRBD1,TRBJ1-2,-,CASSPRQGGTSFYGYTF,TGTGCCAGCAGCCCTAGACAAGGGGGCACGTCGTTCTATGGCTACACCTTC
TRBV28,TRBD1,TRBJ2-7,-,CASSSRTGLAYEQYF,TGTGCCAGCAGTTCTAGGACAGGGTTGGCGTACGAGCAGTACTTC
TRBV7-9,-,TRBJ2-3,-,CASSGETSTDTQYF,TGTGCCAGCAGCGGCGAGACTAGCACAGATACGCAGTATTTT
TRBV15,TRBD1,TRBJ1-5,-,CATSRDRNQPQHF,TGTGCCACCAGCAGGGACAGGAATCAGCCCCAGCATTTT
TRBV27,-,TRBJ2-3,-,CASSRGTDTQYF,TGTGCCAGCAGCCGCGGCACAGATACGCAGTATTTT
TRBV28,TRBD2,TRBJ2-2,-,CASSPLAGDYTGELFF,TGTGCCAGCAGTCCACTAGCGGGGGACTACACCGGGGAGCTGTTTTTT
TRBV7-3,TRBD1,TRBJ2-2,-,CASSSFGQGTGELFF,TGTGCCAGCAGCTCCTTTGGACAGGGTACCGGGGAGCTGTTTTTT
TRBV19,TRBD2,TRBJ2-2,-,CASSKGRDYAGELFF,TGTGCCAGTAGTAAGGGACGGGACTACGCCGGGGAGCTGTTTTTT
TRBV30,-,TRBJ1-3,-,CAWDALRTGNTIYF,TGTGCCTGGGACGCCTTAAGGACTGGAAACACCATATATTTT
TRBV3-1/TRBV3-2,-,TRBJ2-7,-,CASSQGTIRGEQYF,TGTGCCAGCAGCCAAGGTACCATAAGGGGCGAGCAGTACTTC
TRBV9,-,TRBJ2-7,-,CASSVALASASYEQYF,TGTGCCAGCAGCGTAGCTCTGGCTAGCGCGAGCTACGAGCAGTACTTC
TRBV9,TRBD2,TRBJ2-1,-,CASSVGLAGGNEQFF,TGTGCCAGCAGCGTAGGACTAGCGGGGGGGAATGAGCAGTTCTTC
TRBV29-1,TRBD1,TRBJ2-7,-,CSVRGQGAGEQYF,TGCAGCGTTAGGGGACAGGGGGCTGGAGAGCAGTACTTC
TRBV27,TRBD1,TRBJ2-2,-,CASSHGTGNTGELFF,TGTGCCAGCAGCCATGGGACAGGGAACACCGGGGAGCTGTTTTTT
TRBV7-2,TRBD2,TRBJ2-5,-,CASSSTAGGGGETQYF,TGTGCCAGCAGCTCAACAGCGGGAGGAGGAGGAGAGACCCAGTACTTC
TRBV5-1,TRBD2,TRBJ2-1,-,CASSPTVAGGYNEQFF,TGCGCCAGCAGCCCGACAGTAGCGGGGGGATACAATGAGCAGTTCTTC
TRBV27,TRBD1,TRBJ1-5,-,CASSLSPTGGNQPQHF,TGTGCCAGCAGTTTATCCCCGACAGGGGGCAATCAGCCCCAGCATTTT
TRBV4-2,-,TRBJ2-4,-,CASSQDLSLAKNIQYF,TGTGCCAGCAGCCAAGATCTAAGTCTAGCCAAAAACATTCAGTACTTC
TRBV5-1,-,TRBJ2-5,-,CASQTSAMKQETQYF,TGCGCCAGCCAGACCTCAGCAATGAAACAAGAGACCCAGTACTTC
TRBV5-1,TRBD1,TRBJ2-7,-,CASREQGAGEQYF,TGCGCCAGCAGGGAACAGGGGGCGGGCGAGCAGTACTTC
TRBV6-2/TRBV6-3,-,TRBJ1-6,-,CASSYSGGPLHF,TGTGCCAGCAGTTACTCTGGAGGACCCCTCCACTTT
TRBV9,TRBD1,TRBJ2-5,-,CASSTGGTGDVQTQYF,TGTGCCAGCAGCACGGGGGGGACAGGGGACGTTCAGACCCAGTACTTC
TRBV7-9,-,TRBJ1-4,-,CASSPSGAWEKLFF,TGTGCCAGCAGCCCCTCGGGGGCGTGGGAAAAACTGTTTTTT
TRBV7-6,-,TRBJ2-3,-,CASSLAGSPDTQYF,TGTGCCAGCAGCTTAGCTGGTAGCCCAGATACGCAGTATTTT
TRBV5-1,-,TRBJ2-7,-,CASSLATRGNEQYF,TGCGCCAGCAGCTTGGCCACGAGGGGTAACGAGCAGTACTTC
TRBV6-1,-,TRBJ1-3,-,CASSGFRSSSGNTIYF,TGTGCCAGCAGTGGATTCCGGAGCTCCTCTGGAAACACCATATATTTT
TRBV27,-,TRBJ1-5,-,CASSLSKGAGQPQHF,TGTGCCAGCAGTTTATCGAAAGGGGCCGGACAGCCCCAGCATTTT
TRBV5-5,-,TRBJ1-1,-,CASSLANTEAFF,TGTGCCAGCAGCTTGGCAAACACTGAAGCTTTCTTT
TRBV15,-,TRBJ1-2,-,CATSSRPLNWAGYTF,TGTGCCACCAGCAGTCGACCCTTGAATTGGGCTGGCTACACCTTC
TRBV11-2,-,TRBJ1-6,-,CASSLEAGGISPLHF,TGTGCCAGCAGCTTAGAGGCCGGGGGCATTTCACCCCTCCACTTT
TRBV3-1/TRBV3-2,TRBD2,TRBJ2-7,-,CASSHIGGGAVYEQYF,TGTGCCAGCAGCCACATTGGCGGGGGGGCTGTTTACGAGCAGTACTTC
TRBV5-6,TRBD1,TRBJ1-2,-,CASSATGGRGYTF,TGTGCCAGCAGCGCGACAGGGGGTAGGGGCTACACCTTC
TRBV7-9,-,TRBJ2-5,-,CASSFGAAETQYF,TGTGCCAGCAGCTTCGGTGCGGCTGAGACCCAGTACTTC
TRBV19,TRBD2,TRBJ2-1,-,CASSAGLAGGGNEQFF,TGTGCCAGTAGTGCGGGACTAGCGGGGGGTGGGAATGAGCAGTTCTTC
TRBV7-9,-,TRBJ2-2,few,CASSLPHGELFF,TGTGCCAGCAGCTTACCCCACGGGGAGCTGTTTTTT
TRBV19,-,TRBJ2-2,-,CASSIDPRRADTGELFF,TGTGCCAGTAGTATAGATCCGCGGCGGGCCGACACCGGGGAGCTGTTTTTT
TRBV6-5,TRBD1,TRBJ1-6,-,CASRRTGGDSPLHF,TGTGCCAGCAGAAGGACAGGGGGGGATTCACCCCTCCACTTT
TRBV9,TRBD1,TRBJ1-2,-,CASSAGQAFNYGYTF,TGTGCCAGCAGCGCCGGACAGGCCTTTAACTATGGCTACACCTTC
TRBV6-4,-,TRBJ2-2,-,CASSDASGGDTGELFF,TGTGCCAGCAGTGACGCGAGCGGAGGGGACACCGGGGAGCTGTTTTTT
TRBV6-5,-,TRBJ1-1,-,CASGLGMNTEAFF,TGTGCCAGCGGTCTGGGGATGAACACTGAAGCTTTCTTT
TRBV6-2/TRBV6-3,TRBD2,TRBJ2-5,-,CASSYGTSGGAETQYF,TGTGCCAGCAGTTACGGGACTAGCGGGGGGGCAGAGACCCAGTACTTC
TRBV5-1,-,TRBJ2-1,few,CASSPVGSSNEQFF,TGCGCCAGCAGCCCCGTGGGTAGCAGCAATGAGCAGTTCTTC
TRBV9,-,TRBJ2-7,few,CASSVPIRTDYEQYF,TGTGCCAGCAGCGTACCAATTCGGACCGACTACGAGCAGTACTTC
TRBV14,-,TRBJ1-1,once,CASSQGLFRYTEAFF,TGTGCCAGCAGCCAAGGTTTATTTCGGTACACTGAAGCTTTCTTT
TRBV27,-,TRBJ2-7,-,CASSPVEALSYEQYF,TGTGCCAGCAGTCCCGTGGAGGCCCTTTCCTACGAGCAGTACTTC
TRBV4-2,TRBD2,TRBJ2-3,-,CASSQRLAGGPSTDTQYF,TGTGCCAGCAGCCAAAGACTAGCGGGAGGGCCAAGCACAGATACGCAGTATTTT
TRBV7-6,-,TRBJ2-5,-,CASSLPRGGAQETQYF,TGTGCCAGCAGCCTACCCCGAGGGGGGGCACAAGAGACCCAGTACTTC
TRBV4-3,TRBD2,TRBJ2-5,-,CASSQEGPAGGSQETQYF,TGCGCCAGCAGCCAAGAAGGTCCAGCGGGGGGTTCCCAAGAGACCCAGTACTTC
TRBV2,-,TRBJ1-6,-,CASSGGLGNSPLHF,TGTGCCAGCAGTGGGGGTTTGGGGAATTCACCCCTCCACTTT
TRBV6-4,-,TRBJ1-2,-,CASSDSRGYTF,TGTGCCAGCAGTGACTCGAGGGGCTACACCTTC
TRBV7-9,TRBD2,TRBJ2-1,-,CASSLAKLADYNEQFF,TGTGCCAGCAGCTTAGCGAAACTAGCGGACTACAATGAGCAGTTCTTC
TRBV28,TRBD1,TRBJ1-5,once,CASRGQGQFSNQPQHF,TGTGCCAGCAGAGGACAGGGACAATTTAGCAATCAGCCCCAGCATTTT
TRBV30,TRBD1,TRBJ2-3,-,CAWSRGQGGTDTQYF,TGTGCCTGGAGTAGGGGACAGGGGGGAACAGATACGCAGTATTTT
TRBV28,-,TRBJ1-3,-,CASAGGSGNTIYF,TGTGCCAGCGCCGGGGGCTCTGGAAACACCATATATTTT
TRBV6-5,-,TRBJ2-7,-,CASSRTVLSGNEQYF,TGTGCCAGCAGCCGGACAGTGCTCTCAGGGAACGAGCAGTACTTC
TRBV2,-,TRBJ1-6,-,CASRAGTENSPLHF,TGTGCCAGCAGAGCCGGGACCGAAAATTCACCCCTCCACTTT
TRBV14,-,TRBJ1-1,-,CASTQGASRTEAFF,TGTGCCAGCACCCAAGGGGCCTCACGCACTGAAGCTTTCTTT
TRBV28,-,TRBJ1-3,-,CASSPQGRSSGNTIYF,TGTGCCAGCAGCCCGCAAGGACGATCCTCTGGAAACACCATATATTTT